This entry lists 30 T cell receptor beta chains sequenced from one sample in a study of OX40 agonist ivuxolimab in advanced cancers. The method was immunoSEQ multiplex PCR; TCRdb's version includes in-frame clones alone and lacks a portion of them. In the table there are 73,000 or so clones, over 75% of which are singletons. The starting material was CD4+ or CD8+ T cells sorted from blood, obtained in a trial of the OX40 agonist ivuxolimab. These TCRs come from an adult with an advanced solid tumor such as melanoma, head and neck, liver or kidney cancer.

J is TRBJ1-1 and V is TRBV6-6, with 9 positions matching TRBD1. CDR3 length: 16 amino acids. V lost 6 bases to trimming and J lost 0 bases; unmatched junction nucleotides: 8. Germline-derived CDR1 and CDR2 are MNHNY and SVGAGI (reference sequence). The chain's CDR3 is CASSPGQGTMNTEAFF. For the CDR3, the DNA is TGTGCCAGCAGCCCCGGACAGGGGACCATGAACACTGAAGCTTTCTTT.

The chain joins TRBV11-2 to TRBJ1-2, with TRBD1 matching 9 bases. The CDR3 runs to 15 residues. Looked up from germline, CDR1 is SGHAT and CDR2 is FQNNGV. The V and J ends lost 1 base and 4 bases, in that order; junction bases with no gene match: 4. For the CDR3, the DNA is TGTGCCAGCAGCTTAGGAATGGGACAGGGCTATGGCTACACCTTC. This sequence encodes CASSLGMGQGYGYTF.

The chain recombines TRBV4-3 with TRBJ2-2; 9 nucleotides align to TRBD2. CDR1 is LGHNA and CDR2 is YSLEER in the germline V gene. The V gene end was trimmed by 4 bases and the J gene end by 0 bases; junction bases not matched to a gene: 6. The CDR3 has 17 amino acids. The CDR3: CASSPTSSGANTGELFF. For the CDR3, the DNA is TGCGCCAGCAGCCCCACCTCTAGCGGGGCGAACACCGGGGAGCTGTTTTTT.

CDR3 sequence reads: CAWNRGTDTQYF. DNA for the CDR3: TGTGCCTGGAACCGAGGCACAGATACGCAGTATTTT. The rearrangement uses TRBV30 and TRBJ2-3; no reliable D call. The CDR3 is 12 residues long. V shed 4 bases and J shed 1 base, with 6 bases lying between them. From germline, CDR1 is GTSNPN and CDR2 SVGIG (reference sequence). The full variable domain, completed using reference TRBV30 and TRBJ2-3, is SQTIHQWPATLVQPVGSPLSLECTVEGTSNPNLYWYRQAAGRGLQLLFYSVGIGQISSEVPQNLSASRPQDRQFILSSKKLLLSDSGFYLCAWNRGTDTQYFGPGTRLTVL.

This clone has a handful of counts. V is TRBV2 and J is TRBJ1-5, with TRBD1 matching 11 bases. Germline loops: CDR1 SNHLY, CDR2 FYNNEI. The length of the CDR3 is 14 residues. V lost 4 bases and J lost 5; bases outside the gene matches: 1. The CDR3 region is CASSGTGGYQPQHF. The CDR3 coding sequence is TGTGCCAGCAGTGGGACAGGGGGCTATCAGCCCCAGCATTTT.

V is TRBV7-2 and J is TRBJ2-1; TRBD2 aligns across 10 bases. In germline, CDR1 is SGHTA, CDR2 FQGNSA. The CDR3 extends over 17 amino acids. Germline trimming cut 0 bases from V and 2 bases from J; bases unmatched to any gene: 4. The CDR3 here is CASSLAGTSDPYNEQFF. Written as DNA, the CDR3 is TGTGCCAGCAGCTTAGCAGGGACTAGCGATCCCTACAATGAGCAGTTCTTC.

V gene TRBV18 combines with J gene TRBJ2-2; 7 bases line up with TRBD1. CDR1 is KGHSH and CDR2 is LQKENI in the germline V gene. V was clipped by 5 bases and J by 1 base; unmatched bases: 1. CDR3 length: 14 residues. CDR3 nucleotides: TGTGCCAGCTCAGACAGGGAGAACACCGGGGAGCTGTTTTTT. This codes for CASSDRENTGELFF.

The V gene is TRBV6-5, the J gene TRBJ2-7; D is possibly TRBD2 (6 bases). This CDR3 comprises 13 residues. The germline V gene encodes CDR1 MNHEY and CDR2 SVGAGI. The V and J ends lost 7 bases and 2 bases respectively, with 12 bases between them. The CDR3 loop reads CASNLAGTYEQYF. CDR3 DNA: TGTGCCAGCAACCTGGCGGGGACCTACGAGCAGTACTTC.

CDR3 coding DNA: TGCGCCAGCAGCCAAGTACAGGGTTTTAGCACAGATACGCAGTATTTT. This translates into CASSQVQGFSTDTQYF. V usage is TRBV4-3 and J usage is TRBJ2-3; D may be TRBD1 (6 bases). Germline CDR1 and CDR2: LGHNA and YSLEER. The V and J ends lost 1 base and 0 bases respectively, with 11 bases between them. This CDR3 is built from 16 residues.

The chain couples TRBV30 to TRBJ2-5, with D perhaps matching TRBD2 (5 bases). CDR3 length: 14 amino acids. V was trimmed by 5 bases and J by 5 bases, leaving 18 bases between them. Germline CDR1 and CDR2: GTSNPN and SVGIG (reference sequence). The CDR3 DNA is TGTGCCTGGGGGTCCGGGCTAGCTCGGGAGACCCAGTACTTC. Translated, it gives CAWGSGLARETQYF. The complete variable domain, with remaining parts taken from reference TRBV30 and TRBJ2-5, reads SQTIHQWPATLVQPVGSPLSLECTVEGTSNPNLYWYRQAAGRGLQLLFYSVGIGQISSEVPQNLSASRPQDRQFILSSKKLLLSDSGFYLCAWGSGLARETQYFGPGTRLLVL.

This chain uses TRBV18 with TRBJ2-7; the D gene could be TRBD1 or TRBD2 (5 bases each). V was cut by 0 bases and J by 3 bases, with 18 bases left in between. Germline lookup yields CDR1 KGHSH and CDR2 LQKENI. The CDR3 is made up of 17 amino acids. CDR3 loop: CASSPPVVFRDHYEQYF. CDR3 sequence (DNA): TGTGCCAGCTCACCACCGGTTGTTTTTAGGGACCACTACGAGCAGTACTTC.

The V gene is TRBV19, the J gene TRBJ1-3, with 7 bases lining up with TRBD1. The CDR3 is 14 amino acids. V was clipped by 7 bases and J by 2 bases; unmatched bases: 5. In germline, CDR1 is LNHDA, CDR2 SQIVND (reference sequence). The CDR3: CASIRDRTGNTIYF. In DNA, the CDR3 is TGTGCCAGTATTCGGGACAGAACTGGAAACACCATATATTTT.

The chain has TRBV6-6 and TRBJ1-2; 9 bases agree with TRBD1. The V gene end was trimmed by 7 bases and the J gene end by 3 bases; junction bases not matched to a gene: 6. In germline, CDR1 is MNHNY, CDR2 SVGAGI (reference sequence). CDR3 size: 14 residues. CDR3 loop: CASKRTGADYGYTF. The CDR3 bases are TGTGCCAGCAAAAGGACAGGGGCTGACTATGGCTACACCTTC.

The rearrangement uses TRBV23-1 and TRBJ2-7, with a weak D call TRBD1 (6 bases). TRBV23-1 is an open reading frame whose function is uncertain. This CDR3 has 11 amino acids. Trimming removed 7 bases at V and 8 bases at J, with 12 bases between. CDR3 in DNA: TGCGCCAGCACCCCCCAGGGGCAGCAGTACTTC. The encoded protein is CASTPQGQQYF.

This chain connects TRBV5-8 to TRBJ2-2; tentative D call: TRBD1 (5 bases). The CDR3 runs 15 residues. From germline, CDR1 is SGHTS and CDR2 YDEGEE. V was pared by 4 bases and J by 3 bases, with 13 bases between. In nucleotides, the CDR3 is TGTGCCAGCAGCCTGGTTTTGGGGCACACCGGGGAGCTGTTTTTT. Translation: CASSLVLGHTGELFF.

The gene calls are TRBV28 and TRBJ2-2; 8 bases line up with TRBD1. The V gene end was trimmed by 1 base and the J gene end by 2 bases; junction bases not matched to a gene: 6. This CDR3 has 17 residues. The germline V gene has CDR1 MDHEN and CDR2 SYDVKM. CDR3 sequence: CASSLFGGQGNTGELFF. The DNA of the CDR3 is TGTGCCAGCAGTTTATTTGGTGGACAGGGAAACACCGGGGAGCTGTTTTTT.

V usage is TRBV28 and J usage is TRBJ1-1; D gene uncertain. Trimming removed 6 bases at V and 8 bases at J, with 13 bases between. There are 12 residues in the CDR3. Germline V lookup: CDR1 MDHEN, CDR2 SYDVKM. CDR3 residues: CASSPLYSEAFF. Here the CDR3 DNA reads TGTGCCAGCAGCCCCCTATACTCCGAAGCTTTCTTT.

The chain is built from TRBV19 and TRBJ2-5; D remains ambiguous. The V end lost 4 bases, the J end lost 7 bases, and 7 bases lay between the germline ends. Germline V gene data show CDR1 as LNHDA and CDR2 as SQIVND (reference sequence). The CDR3 consists of 11 residues. CDR3 DNA: TGTGCCAGTAGTAGTGGTCCGACCCAGTACTTC. Protein sequence: CASSSGPTQYF.

This chain connects TRBV5-6 to TRBJ1-5; tentatively, D is TRBD1 (6 bases). V lost 2 bases and J lost 6, with 12 bases in between. There are 14 residues in the CDR3. CDR1 and CDR2 (germline): SGHDT, YYEEEE. CDR3 sequence: CASSFTGLSQPQHF. Written as DNA, the CDR3 is TGTGCCAGCAGCTTTACAGGGTTGAGTCAGCCCCAGCATTTT.

V gene TRBV5-4 combines with J gene TRBJ2-5; a possible D gene is TRBD2 (7 bases). The CDR3 contains 15 residues. Between the trimmed V and J ends, which lost 4 bases and 4 bases, there was a span of 17 bases. CDR1 and CDR2 from the germline V gene are SGHNT and YYREEE (reference sequence). The CDR3 DNA is TGTGCCAGCAGCCGTGCGGGGGCAATCTCAGAGACCCAGTACTTC. Translation gives CASSRAGAISETQYF.

This chain connects TRBV6-1 to TRBJ2-5; D is undetermined. Trimming removed 2 bases at V and 5 bases at J, with 9 bases between. Germline CDR1 MNHNS, CDR2 SASEGT. The CDR3 length is 13 residues. This CDR3 reads CASSEYGWETQYF. CDR3 coding DNA: TGTGCCAGCAGTGAATACGGTTGGGAGACCCAGTACTTC.

The rearrangement links TRBV19 to TRBJ2-7, with TRBD2 matching over 7 bases. With 5 bases clipped from V and 1 base from J, the junction kept 11 bases outside the gene matches. The CDR3 contains 16 residues. Looked up from germline, CDR1 is LNHDA and CDR2 is SQIVND (reference sequence). CDR3: CASSAGWGGNSYEQYF. The CDR3 nucleotides are TGTGCCAGTAGTGCTGGATGGGGGGGAAATTCCTACGAGCAGTACTTC.

The gene calls are TRBV9 and TRBJ2-2; 9 positions agree with TRBD1. V dropped 1 base and J dropped 4; count of bases not matched to a gene: 2. CDR1 is SGDLS and CDR2 is YYNGEE in the germline V gene. The length of the CDR3 is 15 residues. CDR3 DNA: TGTGCCAGCAGCGTATCACAGGGGGCCACCGGGGAGCTGTTTTTT. This codes for CASSVSQGATGELFF.

The chain links TRBV19 to TRBJ2-3; unclear D gene. Germline V gene data show CDR1 as LNHDA and CDR2 as SQIVND (reference sequence). Trimming stripped 4 bases from V and 2 bases from J, with 13 bases between. This CDR3 spans 15 amino acids. The CDR3 reads CASSKRAANTDTQYF. The CDR3 nucleotides read TGTGCCAGTAGTAAACGGGCGGCCAACACAGATACGCAGTATTTT.

The chain combines TRBV4-3 with TRBJ2-5; a weak D match, TRBD1 (6 bases). Germline-derived CDR1 and CDR2 are LGHNA and YSLEER. V dropped 2 bases and J dropped 4 bases, with 14 bases sitting between them. CDR3 size: 15 residues. In nucleotides, the CDR3 is TGCGCCAGCAGCCAACAGGGGTTTACGGGAGAGACCCAGTACTTC. Protein product: CASSQQGFTGETQYF.

The chain recombines TRBV10-3 with TRBJ2-1; possible D gene TRBD2, 7 bases. The CDR3 has 18 residues. Per germline, CDR1 ENHRY and CDR2 SYGVKD. V was cut by 3 bases and J by 2 bases, with 20 bases left in between. For the CDR3, the DNA is TGTGCCATCAGTGATATCTCAGGCCGGGGGGCAGCCTACAATGAGCAGTTCTTC. Translated, it gives CAISDISGRGAAYNEQFF.

The chain has TRBV5-6 and TRBJ1-2; D call uncertain. In germline, CDR1 is SGHDT, CDR2 YYEEEE. CDR3 size: 15 residues. The germline V and J ends were trimmed by 7 bases and 7 bases, with 23 bases remaining between them. The DNA of the CDR3 is TGTGCCAGCCTACCGGGCTCACTCCCGGCGGGTGGCTACACCTTC. This sequence encodes CASLPGSLPAGGYTF.

The CDR3 DNA is TGTGCCAGTAGTTGGGACAGGTCGCGTGGCTACACCTTC. This gives the protein CASSWDRSRGYTF. This chain connects TRBV19 to TRBJ1-2; 8 nucleotides align to TRBD1. This CDR3 has 13 amino acids. Germline values: CDR1 LNHDA, CDR2 SQIVND (reference sequence). V was pared by 5 bases and J by 7 bases, with 6 bases of the junction left unmatched.

The chain couples TRBV7-3 to TRBJ2-1; D gene unclear. The CDR3 is 13 amino acids. Looked up from germline, CDR1 is SGHTA and CDR2 is FQGTGA. V dropped 3 bases and J dropped 5 bases, with 8 bases sitting between them. CDR3 nucleotides: TGTGCCAGCAGCTTTTTTCCCAACAATGAGCAGTTCTTC. The encoded protein is CASSFFPNNEQFF.

This clone has only a few counts. The CDR3 sequence: CASSEALGGTEAFF. The CDR3 DNA is TGTGCCAGCAGTGAAGCGCTGGGGGGCACTGAAGCTTTCTTT. The chain employs TRBV2 and TRBJ1-1, with D maybe TRBD1 (5 bases). The germline CDR1 and CDR2 sequences are SNHLY and FYNNEI. CDR3 size: 14 residues. With 0 bases removed from V and 4 bases from J, the gap between germline ends came to 9 bases.